The 13 T cell receptor beta chains below all came from one sample that was sequenced in a study of OX40 agonist ivuxolimab in advanced cancers. Measured with immunoSEQ multiplex PCR; TCRdb has only the in-frame clones, and not every one. The sample includes 55,000 to 70,000 clones, roughly 80% of them seen just once. Sequences were derived from CD4+ or CD8+ T cells sorted from blood, sampled in a trial of the OX40 agonist ivuxolimab. Source of these receptors: an adult with an advanced solid tumor such as melanoma, head and neck, liver or kidney cancer.

The genes are TRBV7-2 and TRBJ2-7; 10 bases line up with TRBD2. Unmatched junction bases numbered 4, after V lost 4 bases and J lost 4 bases. The CDR3 runs to 14 residues. Germline V gives CDR1 SGHTA, CDR2 FQGNSA. The chain's CDR3 is CASSSSGGMYEQYF. The CDR3 DNA is TGTGCCAGCAGCTCTAGCGGGGGAATGTACGAGCAGTACTTC.

J is TRBJ1-1 and V is TRBV19; D might be TRBD1 (6 bases). The CDR3 consists of 17 residues. Germline V gene lookup returns CDR1 LNHDA and CDR2 SQIVND (reference sequence). V gave up 1 base and J gave up 0 bases, with 15 bases separating them. CDR3 sequence reads: CASSIGGGRFLNTEAFF. The CDR3 DNA reads TGTGCCAGTAGTATAGGAGGGGGGCGCTTCCTGAACACTGAAGCTTTCTTT.

This rearrangement joins TRBV18 to TRBJ2-5; D gene ambiguous. V lost 4 bases to trimming and J lost 5 bases, with 8 bases between them. The CDR3 is 12 residues long. The germline V gene encodes CDR1 KGHSH and CDR2 LQKENI. The CDR3 nucleotides are TGTGCCAGCTCACGAGAGACGGAGACCCAGTACTTC. Protein: CASSRETETQYF.

The V and J genes are TRBV6-6 and TRBJ1-1, with 7 positions matching TRBD1. CDR3 length equals 12 residues. J gave up 10 bases and V 5 bases, and 7 bases lay outside the gene matches. The germline V gene encodes CDR1 MNHNY and CDR2 SVGAGI (reference sequence). The CDR3 DNA is TGTGCCAGCAGTCCCGACAGGGCTACAGCTTTCTTT. Protein: CASSPDRATAFF.

This clone has more than one count but fewer than ten. The CDR3 DNA reads TGTGCCAGCAGTTACTCGGTTAGCACAGATACGCAGTATTTT. It encodes CASSYSVSTDTQYF. This chain joins TRBV6-6 and TRBJ2-3; no clear D. The CDR3 is 14 residues long. V lost 0 bases to trimming and J lost 0 bases, with 4 bases between them. Germline CDR1 MNHNY, CDR2 SVGAGI (reference sequence).

The chain links TRBV19 to TRBJ1-1; TRBD1 matches 11 bases. With 5 bases clipped from V and 5 bases from J, the junction kept 4 bases outside the gene matches. Germline V gene data show CDR1 as LNHDA and CDR2 as SQIVND (reference sequence). CDR3 length equals 14 residues. The CDR3 protein is CASSSGQGETEAFF. CDR3 sequence (DNA): TGTGCCAGTAGTTCGGGACAGGGGGAAACTGAAGCTTTCTTT.

V gene TRBV18 combines with J gene TRBJ1-1, with D unresolved. The CDR3 contains 15 residues. Trimming left V 0 bases short and J 1 base short, with 9 bases between. Germline V gene lookup returns CDR1 KGHSH and CDR2 LQKENI. The CDR3 DNA sequence: TGTGCCAGCTCACCACCGGCAGGAGGGAACACTGAAGCTTTCTTT. It is translated as CASSPPAGGNTEAFF. The complete variable domain, with remaining parts taken from reference TRBV18 and TRBJ1-1, reads NAGVMQNPRHLVRRRGQEARLRCSPMKGHSHVYWYRQLPEEGLKFMVYLQKENIIDESGMPKERFSAEFPKEGPSILRIQQVVRGDSAAYFCASSPPAGGNTEAFFGQGTRLTVV.

V gene TRBV28 combines with J gene TRBJ2-7; TRBD1 matches 9 bases. The CDR3 is 15 amino acids. V trimming: 5 bases; J trimming: 2 bases; junction bases outside the gene matches: 7. CDR1 MDHEN and CDR2 SYDVKM come from the germline V gene. The CDR3 reads CASSGSGQGPYEQYF. The DNA for the CDR3 is TGTGCCAGCAGTGGGTCGGGACAGGGCCCCTACGAGCAGTACTTC.

The chain uses TRBV6-1 and TRBJ2-4; the D gene is possibly TRBD1 (5 bases). Germline lookup yields CDR1 MNHNS and CDR2 SASEGT. The V gene lost 3 bases and the J gene lost 2 bases, with 11 bases spanning the gap. The CDR3 is made up of 15 amino acids. CDR3 sequence reads: CASSDNQGTKNIQYF. The CDR3 DNA reads TGTGCCAGCAGTGATAACCAGGGTACCAAAAACATTCAGTACTTC.

V and J are TRBV9 and TRBJ2-2; 10 nucleotides match TRBD2. Germline CDR1 is SGDLS and CDR2 is YYNGEE. With V trimmed by 3 bases and J by 7 bases, 18 bases remained unmatched. The CDR3 loop spans 19 amino acids. The CDR3 loop reads CASSDSQVPASGGFGELFF. The DNA for the CDR3 is TGTGCCAGCAGCGACTCTCAGGTTCCGGCTAGCGGGGGTTTCGGGGAGCTGTTTTTT.

There are a few counts of this clone. The rearrangement joins TRBV28 to TRBJ1-5; 7 bases are a match to TRBD1. The germline V gene encodes CDR1 MDHEN and CDR2 SYDVKM. CDR3 length: 14 amino acids. V lost 5 bases, J lost 7 bases, and 8 bases stayed unmatched. Here the CDR3 reads CASSDRERFQPQHF. CDR3 DNA: TGTGCCAGCAGTGACAGGGAGCGATTCCAGCCCCAGCATTTT. The full variable domain, with the rest looked up from reference TRBV28 and TRBJ1-5, is DVKVTQSSRYLVKRTGEKVFLECVQDMDHENMFWYRQDPGLGLRLIYFSYDVKMKEKGDIPEGYSVSREKKERFSLILESASTNQTSMYLCASSDRERFQPQHFGDGTRLSIL.

The chain combines TRBV28 with TRBJ1-2; 9 nucleotides align to TRBD1. This CDR3 has 13 amino acids. Germline V gives CDR1 MDHEN, CDR2 SYDVKM. V lost 6 bases and J lost 8; bases outside the gene matches: 7. The CDR3 is CASRLQGAEGYTF. The CDR3, as DNA: TGTGCCAGCAGATTACAGGGGGCGGAGGGCTACACCTTC.

The J gene is TRBJ1-6, the V gene TRBV2; D unresolved. Trimming took off 3 bases at V and 11 bases at J, with 8 bases between the two ends. The CDR3 is 12 amino acids. Germline CDR1 and CDR2: SNHLY and FYNNEI. CDR3 sequence (DNA): TGTGCCAGCAGTGAGGGAGAGCCACCCCTCCACTTT. This translates into CASSEGEPPLHF.